This is a list of T cell receptor beta chains from one sample in a study of blood T cell repertoires in COVID-19. Profiling relied on immunoSEQ multiplex PCR, and the TCRdb table lists in-frame clones only, not all of them. The sample records under 300,000 clones, approximately 80% being singletons. Material: peripheral blood. Receptors originate from a woman aged 80 or older with active or convalescent COVID-19. The CDR3 runs from the conserved cysteine through the conserved F or W. A D gene is named only where the DNA matches it firmly. Size tells how often a clone was seen (once, few, many) or the class of an expanded clone, and some rows leave it out.

V: TRBV25-1
size: NA
D: TRBD2
J: TRBJ2-3
DNA: TGTGCCAGCAGTGCTAGCGGGGGATCAGATACGCAGTATTTT
CDR3: CASSASGGSDTQYF

V: TRBV5-8
size: NA
D: TRBD2
J: TRBJ2-1
DNA: TGTGCCAGCAGTCGGCGGACTAGCCGCGGGAATGAGCAGTTCTTC
CDR3: CASSRRTSRGNEQFF

V: TRBV2
size: NA
D: NA
J: TRBJ1-5
DNA: TGTGCCAGCAGTGAAATGGGGGCGCCCCAGCATTTT
CDR3: CASSEMGAPQHF

V: TRBV10-3
size: NA
D: NA
J: TRBJ1-2
DNA: TGTGCCATCAGTTTACAGGGTCTCGGCTATGGCTACACCTTC
CDR3: CAISLQGLGYGYTF

V: TRBV10-3
size: NA
D: TRBD1
J: TRBJ1-3
DNA: TGTGCCATCAGTGGAGGAGGGGGCGGAAACACCATATATTTT
CDR3: CAISGGGGGNTIYF

V: TRBV19
size: once
D: TRBD2
J: TRBJ2-6
DNA: TGTGCCAGTAGTATGGGTTCTGGGAGGGCTGGGGCCAACGTCCTGACTTTC
CDR3: CASSMGSGRAGANVLTF

V: TRBV18
size: NA
D: NA
J: TRBJ1-4
DNA: TGTGCCAGCTCACTGGCCCTCGATGAAAAACTGTTTTTT
CDR3: CASSLALDEKLFF

V: TRBV18
size: NA
D: TRBD1
J: TRBJ1-3
DNA: TGTGCCAGCTCAGCAACAGGGGGAACTGGAAACACCATATATTTT
CDR3: CASSATGGTGNTIYF

V: TRBV19
size: NA
D: TRBD1
J: TRBJ1-2
DNA: TGTGCCAGTAGGACCGGGACAGGGGGCTCCGGCTACACCTTC
CDR3: CASRTGTGGSGYTF

V: TRBV11-2
size: NA
D: NA
J: TRBJ1-3
DNA: TGTGCCAGCAGCTCCCCACACAGAAGCTCTGGAAACACCATATATTTT
CDR3: CASSSPHRSSGNTIYF

V: TRBV14
size: NA
D: TRBD1
J: TRBJ1-2
DNA: TGTGCCAGCAGCCAAGAGATTGGACAGGATGGCTACACCTTC
CDR3: CASSQEIGQDGYTF

V: TRBV11-2
size: NA
D: TRBD2
J: TRBJ2-5
DNA: TGTGCCAGCAGCCTCCTCAGCGGGAGTACGGAGACCCAGTACTTC
CDR3: CASSLLSGSTETQYF

V: TRBV3-1/TRBV3-2
size: NA
D: TRBD1
J: TRBJ2-7
DNA: TGTGCCAGCAGCCCTGGACAGGGACCCCTCTACGAGCAGTACTTC
CDR3: CASSPGQGPLYEQYF

V: TRBV28
size: once
D: NA
J: TRBJ1-1
DNA: TGTGCCAGCCTCCGCGGGGCAGGGAGGACTGAAGCTTTCTTT
CDR3: CASLRGAGRTEAFF

V: TRBV7-9
size: NA
D: TRBD1
J: TRBJ2-7
DNA: TGTGCCAGCAGCTTCTCAGGGGGCGTCGAGCAGTACTTC
CDR3: CASSFSGGVEQYF

V: TRBV19
size: once
D: TRBD2
J: TRBJ2-1
DNA: TGTGCCAGTAGTATGCGCCCTAGCGGGAGGTACAATGAGCAGTTCTTC
CDR3: CASSMRPSGRYNEQFF

V: TRBV7-9
size: NA
D: TRBD1
J: TRBJ2-1
DNA: TGTGCCAGCAGCTCACTGACAGGGGCCTACAATGAGCAGTTCTTC
CDR3: CASSSLTGAYNEQFF

V: TRBV2
size: NA
D: TRBD1
J: TRBJ1-6
DNA: TGTGCCAGCAGTGATACCGGGACAGGGGTATCACCCCTCCACTTT
CDR3: CASSDTGTGVSPLHF

V: TRBV7-8
size: NA
D: TRBD1
J: TRBJ1-6
DNA: TGTGCCAGCAGCACCGGACAGGGGGGGAATTCACCCCTCCACTTT
CDR3: CASSTGQGGNSPLHF

V: TRBV7-9
size: NA
D: NA
J: TRBJ1-2
DNA: TGTGCCAGCAGGCCCGGGTCCACCCGCTATGGCTACACCTTC
CDR3: CASRPGSTRYGYTF

V: TRBV3-1/TRBV3-2
size: NA
D: TRBD1
J: TRBJ1-2
DNA: TGTGCCAGCCGGGACAGCTATGGCTACACCTTC
CDR3: CASRDSYGYTF

V: TRBV11-3
size: NA
D: TRBD1
J: TRBJ1-2
DNA: TGTGCCAGCATATCCGGGACAGGGTTACTTTCTAACTATGGCTACACCTTC
CDR3: CASISGTGLLSNYGYTF

V: TRBV19
size: NA
D: NA
J: TRBJ2-1
DNA: TGTGCCAGTAGTATCGGCGGTATCCTAAAGAATGAGCAGTTCTTC
CDR3: CASSIGGILKNEQFF

V: TRBV16
size: NA
D: TRBD1
J: TRBJ1-1
DNA: TGTGCCAGCAGCCTTTCTGAGACAGGGTGGACTGAAGCTTTCTTT
CDR3: CASSLSETGWTEAFF

V: TRBV12-3/TRBV12-4
size: NA
D: NA
J: TRBJ2-1
DNA: TGTGCCAGCAGTTTTAGTGAAGTGGAGCAGTTCTTC
CDR3: CASSFSEVEQFF

V: TRBV29-1
size: NA
D: TRBD1
J: TRBJ1-1
DNA: TGCAGCGGGAGGGACAGGCGAGAAGCTTTCTTT
CDR3: CSGRDRREAFF

V: TRBV3-1/TRBV3-2
size: NA
D: TRBD2
J: TRBJ2-1
DNA: TGTGCCAGCAGCCAAGACGCGGGGGGCCCCTACAATGAGCAGTTCTTC
CDR3: CASSQDAGGPYNEQFF

V: TRBV15
size: NA
D: NA
J: TRBJ1-4
DNA: TGTGCCACCAGCAGAGATCCTGCGGAAAAACTGTTTTTT
CDR3: CATSRDPAEKLFF

V: TRBV5-1
size: NA
D: TRBD1
J: TRBJ2-2
DNA: TGCGCCAGCAGCCCCGGGACAGTTGGTACCGGGGAGCTGTTTTTT
CDR3: CASSPGTVGTGELFF

V: TRBV2
size: NA
D: NA
J: TRBJ1-1
DNA: TGTGCCAGCGGACAGAGCGGTATCGAAGCTTTCTTT
CDR3: CASGQSGIEAFF

V: TRBV10-3
size: NA
D: TRBD1
J: TRBJ2-7
DNA: TGTGCCATCAGTGTTGGGACAGGGATCTACGAGCAGTACTTC
CDR3: CAISVGTGIYEQYF

V: TRBV27
size: NA
D: NA
J: TRBJ1-1
DNA: TGTGCCAGCAGTCCCGGCAGGGTTTACACTGAAGCTTTCTTT
CDR3: CASSPGRVYTEAFF

V: TRBV2
size: NA
D: TRBD2
J: TRBJ2-7
DNA: TGTGCCAGCAGTGAAAGACTAGCGGGGTCCTCCTACGAGCAGTACTTC
CDR3: CASSERLAGSSYEQYF

V: TRBV4-1
size: few
D: TRBD1
J: TRBJ1-4
DNA: TGCGCCAGCAGCCAAAAAGGGACAGCAACTAATGAAAAACTGTTTTTT
CDR3: CASSQKGTATNEKLFF

V: TRBV12-3/TRBV12-4
size: NA
D: NA
J: TRBJ2-1
DNA: TGTGCCAGCAGTTTTAGAGGCGCCCCAGTCTTC
CDR3: CASSFRGAPVF